Below, 20 T cell receptor beta chains from the same sample are listed, as sequenced in a study of blood T cell repertoires in COVID-19. Clones were read by immunoSEQ multiplex PCR, and TCRdb kept only the in-frame ones, dropping some. The table lists about 200,000 clones, roughly 90% of them singletons. Material for sequencing was PBMCs or T cells enriched from blood (not recorded which). All receptors come from a woman aged 18-30 years who had recovered from COVID-19.

V gene TRBV5-8 combines with J gene TRBJ2-1; perhaps TRBD2 as D (5 bases). The ends were cut back, 9 bases at V and 6 bases at J, with 22 bases in the middle. CDR3 length equals 15 residues. Germline-derived CDR1 and CDR2 are SGHTS and YDEGEE. CDR3 sequence reads: CAKTGIRASFNEQFF. Here the CDR3 DNA reads TGTGCCAAAACCGGGATTCGGGCTAGCTTCAATGAGCAGTTCTTC.

The chain is built from TRBV9 and TRBJ1-1; 8 nucleotides line up with TRBD1. V trimming: 3 bases; J trimming: 1 base; junction bases outside the gene matches: 8. CDR3 length: 16 residues. From germline, CDR1 is SGDLS and CDR2 YYNGEE. CDR3 bases: TGTGCCAGCAGCGACCGGACAGGGTGGTGGAACACTGAAGCTTTCTTT. This codes for CASSDRTGWWNTEAFF.

The rearrangement links TRBV28 to TRBJ1-6; tentative D call: TRBD1 (6 bases). The germline V gene encodes CDR1 MDHEN and CDR2 SYDVKM. The length of the CDR3 is 14 residues. The germline V and J ends were trimmed by 3 bases and 9 bases, with 12 bases remaining between them. CDR3 DNA: TGTGCCAGCAGTTTCGGACAGACGGGTTCACCCCTCCACTTT. This encodes CASSFGQTGSPLHF.

This clone was seen once. V gene TRBV3-1 (or the pseudogene TRBV3-2) combines with J gene TRBJ1-1; D unclear. The germline V gene has CDR1 LGHDT and CDR2 YNNKEL (reference sequence). This CDR3 comprises 14 residues. With 0 bases removed from V and 5 bases from J, the gap between germline ends came to 10 bases. The CDR3 bases are TGTGCCAGCAGCCAAGAATGGAGTGGAACTGAAGCTTTCTTT. Amino acids: CASSQEWSGTEAFF.

The V and J genes are TRBV27 and TRBJ2-7; possible D gene TRBD1, 6 bases. The germline V gene encodes CDR1 MNHEY and CDR2 SMNVEV (reference sequence). The CDR3 is made up of 13 amino acids. V was clipped by 3 bases and J by 3 bases, with 9 bases between them. CDR3 protein: CASSFRGGYEQYF. For the CDR3, the DNA is TGTGCCAGCAGTTTTCGAGGGGGCTACGAGCAGTACTTC.

J is TRBJ2-5 and V is TRBV7-2; 8 bases fit TRBD2. Germline CDR1 and CDR2: SGHTA and FQGNSA. Trimming cost V 4 bases and J 3 bases; bases outside gene matches: 4. This CDR3 is built from 14 residues. The CDR3 coding sequence is TGTGCCAGCAGCTACGGACTAGCCGAAGAGACCCAGTACTTC. This sequence encodes CASSYGLAEETQYF.

This clone was observed many times. J is TRBJ2-7 and V is TRBV19; 7 positions agree with TRBD2. The germline gives CDR1 LNHDA, CDR2 SQIVND (reference sequence). Germline trimming cut 7 bases from V and 1 base from J; bases unmatched to any gene: 10. The CDR3 length is 15 residues. CDR3 sequence reads: CASKEVAGVSYEQYF. CDR3 coding DNA: TGTGCCAGTAAAGAGGTAGCGGGTGTATCCTACGAGCAGTACTTC.

This sequence joins TRBV10-2 and TRBJ1-2; TRBD1 is a possible D gene (6 bases). Germline V gene data show CDR1 as WSHSY and CDR2 as SAAADI. The CDR3 totals 19 residues. V lost 8 bases, J lost 4 bases, and 32 bases lay in between. The chain's CDR3 is CASRDGGGGMIGNFYGYTF. As DNA, the CDR3 is TGCGCCAGCCGAGATGGGGGCGGTGGAATGATTGGGAATTTCTATGGCTACACCTTC.

J is TRBJ1-5 and V is TRBV28; D unresolved. The CDR3 has 14 residues. Germline loops: CDR1 MDHEN, CDR2 SYDVKM. Trimming left V 6 bases short and J 7 bases short, with 16 bases between. This chain's CDR3 is CASRYVYGGQPQHF. DNA of the CDR3: TGTGCCAGCAGATACGTGTACGGAGGACAGCCCCAGCATTTT.

The chain combines TRBV5-1 with TRBJ2-1, with TRBD2 matching 10 bases. The CDR3 consists of 16 residues. Trimming removed 2 bases from V and 4 bases from J; junction bases left unmatched: 6. The germline gives CDR1 SGHRS, CDR2 YFSETQ. CDR3 amino acids: CASSFRTSGIYNEQFF. For the CDR3, the DNA is TGCGCCAGCAGCTTCCGGACTAGCGGTATTTACAATGAGCAGTTCTTC.

This chain links TRBV27 with TRBJ1-2; the match to TRBD1 covers 9 bases. Germline V gives CDR1 MNHEY, CDR2 SMNVEV (reference sequence). The CDR3 runs 14 residues. V gave up 6 bases and J gave up 2 bases; unmatched junction bases: 4. CDR3 loop: CASRRTGDNYGYTF. CDR3 DNA sequence: TGTGCCAGCAGACGGACAGGGGACAACTATGGCTACACCTTC.

This clone came up once. The gene calls are TRBV24-1 and TRBJ1-5; D is unresolved. The length of the CDR3 is 14 residues. Looked up from germline, CDR1 is KGHDR and CDR2 is SFDVKD. V shed 4 bases and J shed 9 bases, with 15 bases lying between them. CDR3 bases: TGTGCCACCAGTGACAATTCACTCGATTGGCCCCAGCATTTT. Amino acids: CATSDNSLDWPQHF.

In regard to this clone: Its ends do not fully match the called genes, so a read error is possible. This chain connects TRBV24-1 to TRBJ1-2; D is perhaps TRBD1 (5 bases). The CDR3 has 12 amino acids. CDR1 is KGHDR and CDR2 is SFDVKD in the germline V gene. CDR3 coding DNA: TGTGCCACCAGTGACTCGACAGTGCGTGAGGCCTTC. Translation: CATSDSTVREAF.

The genes are TRBV2 and TRBJ2-1, with 7 bases matching TRBD2. This CDR3 is 15 amino acids long. Germline lookup yields CDR1 SNHLY and CDR2 FYNNEI. The V segment lost 8 bases and the J segment 5 bases; nucleotides outside the gene matches: 12. This chain's CDR3 is CASEVSGGRNNEQFF. For the CDR3, the DNA is TGTGCCAGCGAGGTGTCGGGAGGCAGGAACAATGAGCAGTTCTTC.

There are a few counts of this clone. The chain recombines TRBV29-1 with TRBJ2-4; D is perhaps TRBD1 (6 bases). V dropped 6 bases and J dropped 9 bases, with 15 bases sitting between them. This CDR3 contains 12 residues. Germline CDR1 reads SQVTM; CDR2 reads ANQGSEA. CDR3 in DNA: TGCAGCGTAACAGGGACGGGTGGCATTCAGTACTTC. Amino acid sequence: CSVTGTGGIQYF.

The chain couples TRBV3-1 (or the pseudogene TRBV3-2) to TRBJ1-5; tentative D call: TRBD1 (6 bases). The ends were cut back, 4 bases at V and 4 bases at J, with 8 bases in the middle. The CDR3 spans 13 residues. Germline loops: CDR1 LGHDT, CDR2 YNNKEL (reference sequence). In DNA form, the CDR3 reads TGTGCCAGCAGCCGAGGGACAAATCAGCCCCAGCATTTT. Translating it yields CASSRGTNQPQHF.

The rearrangement uses TRBV11-2 and TRBJ2-3; a possible D gene is TRBD2 (7 bases). V shed 5 bases and J shed 2 bases, with 14 bases lying between them. Germline-derived CDR1 and CDR2 are SGHAT and FQNNGV. There are 15 residues in the CDR3. The CDR3 protein is CASSQGGALTDTQYF. The CDR3 DNA follows: TGTGCCAGCAGCCAAGGGGGGGCCCTCACAGATACGCAGTATTTT.

V is TRBV19 and J is TRBJ2-7; a possible D gene is TRBD1 (6 bases). Germline loops: CDR1 LNHDA, CDR2 SQIVND (reference sequence). The V and J ends lost 8 bases and 4 bases respectively, with 6 bases between them. CDR3 length: 10 residues. Here the CDR3 DNA reads TGTGCCAGTGGACAGTACGAGCAGTACTTC. Protein: CASGQYEQYF. Together with reference TRBV19 and TRBJ2-7, the CDR3 gives the full variable domain: DGGITQSPKYLFRKEGQNVTLSCEQNLNHDAMYWYRQDPGQGLRLIYYSQIVNDFQKGDIAEGYSVSREKKESFPLTVTSAQKNPTAFYLCASGQYEQYFGPGTRLTVT.

This sequence joins TRBV5-4 and TRBJ2-1, with 16 bases fitting TRBD2. Germline CDR1 SGHNT, CDR2 YYREEE (reference sequence). The CDR3 totals 19 residues. V lost 1 base and J lost 0; bases outside the gene matches: 4. The DNA for the CDR3 is TGTGCCAGCAGCTTGCGGGGACTAGCGGGGGGGCCCTCCTACAATGAGCAGTTCTTC. It is translated as CASSLRGLAGGPSYNEQFF.

This clone was seen once. The rearrangement uses TRBV10-3 and TRBJ2-3; 10 bases map to TRBD1. From germline, CDR1 is ENHRY and CDR2 SYGVKD. V trimming: 9 bases; J trimming: 4 bases; junction bases outside the gene matches: 7. The CDR3 length is 14 residues. The CDR3, as DNA: TGTGCCATACGACAGGGGGCGATCGCAGATACGCAGTATTTT. It yields the protein CAIRQGAIADTQYF.